These 19 T cell receptor beta chains were all obtained from the same sample, sequenced in a study of cytomegalovirus exposure and HLA in healthy donors. The PCR used 60 Vbeta and 13 Jbeta primers. Measured with immunoSEQ multiplex PCR; TCRdb has only the in-frame clones, and not every one. The sample has approximately 75,000 clones. Sequencing used PBMCs. The receptor set was obtained from a man aged 35-49 years in good health and CMV-seronegative.

This rearrangement joins TRBV4-1 to TRBJ2-2; D may be TRBD2 (6 bases). Germline CDR1 is MGHRA and CDR2 is YSYEKL. The V end lost 4 bases, the J end lost 7 bases, and 16 bases lay between the germline ends. CDR3 length equals 15 residues. This CDR3 reads CASSRNLGRGGELFF. DNA of the CDR3: TGCGCCAGCAGCCGGAATCTCGGGCGGGGCGGGGAGCTGTTTTTT.

The V and J genes are TRBV10-3 and TRBJ2-3, with D tentatively TRBD2 (6 bases). The CDR3 has 14 residues. V was cut by 2 bases and J by 3 bases, with 9 bases left in between. The germline CDR1 and CDR2 sequences are ENHRY and SYGVKD. CDR3 sequence reads: CAISEVGGTDTQYF. The DNA for the CDR3 is TGTGCCATCAGTGAGGTCGGGGGAACAGATACGCAGTATTTT.

This chain links TRBV28 with TRBJ2-3; D remains ambiguous. Trimming pared 5 bases from V and 2 bases from J, leaving 8 bases between. CDR1 is MDHEN, CDR2 SYDVKM, per germline. There are 13 residues in the CDR3. CDR3 in DNA: TGTGCCAGCAGTCCTCCAGACACAGATACGCAGTATTTT. This gives the protein CASSPPDTDTQYF.

The genes are TRBV5-6 and TRBJ2-3; TRBD2 might be the D (7 bases). The ends were cut back, 0 bases at V and 2 bases at J, with 13 bases in the middle. CDR1 and CDR2 (germline): SGHDT, YYEEEE. This CDR3 is 16 amino acids long. CDR3 in DNA: TGTGCCAGCAGCTTGGCAGGGGAGGGGTACACAGATACGCAGTATTTT. It yields the protein CASSLAGEGYTDTQYF.

The V call is TRBV19, the J call TRBJ2-3; 8 bases match TRBD2. The V segment lost 4 bases and the J segment 0 bases; nucleotides outside the gene matches: 15. Germline values: CDR1 LNHDA, CDR2 SQIVND (reference sequence). This CDR3 has 19 amino acids. The DNA of the CDR3 is TGTGCCAGTAGTAATAATCTGGCGGGGGGAAGAGAAAGCACAGATACGCAGTATTTT. Encoded protein: CASSNNLAGGRESTDTQYF.

DNA for the CDR3: TGTGCCAGCAGTTACTCTAGTTCTCACACCGGGGAGCTGTTTTTT. Protein product: CASSYSSSHTGELFF. The V gene is TRBV6-5, the J gene TRBJ2-2, with unresolved D. This CDR3 spans 15 amino acids. CDR1 is MNHEY, CDR2 SVGAGI, per germline. The V gene lost 0 bases and the J gene lost 3 bases, with 8 bases spanning the gap.

This rearrangement joins TRBV19 to TRBJ2-6; 10 bases align to TRBD1. The CDR3 consists of 17 residues. The germline gives CDR1 LNHDA, CDR2 SQIVND (reference sequence). The V and J ends lost 6 bases and 0 bases, in that order; junction bases with no gene match: 5. As DNA, the CDR3 is TGTGCCAGTAGACGGGACAGGGGATCCTCTGGGGCCAACGTCCTGACTTTC. Its translation is CASRRDRGSSGANVLTF.

CDR3 bases: TGCGCCAGCAGCTCCGTAGTACAAGAGACCCAGTACTTC. Amino acids: CASSSVVQETQYF. The genes are TRBV5-1 and TRBJ2-5; D gene ambiguous. The CDR3 has 13 residues. The germline gives CDR1 SGHRS, CDR2 YFSETQ. V gave up 3 bases and J gave up 2 bases, with 8 bases separating them. The entire variable domain, with the rest obtained from reference TRBV5-1 and TRBJ2-5, is as follows: KAGVTQTPRYLIKTRGQQVTLSCSPISGHRSVSWYQQTPGQGLQFLFEYFSETQRNKGNFPGRFSGRQFSNSRSEMNVSTLELGDSALYLCASSSVVQETQYFGPGTRLLVL.

The V call is TRBV30, the J call TRBJ2-2; no clear D. Deletions cut 5 bases from V and 4 bases from J, with 11 bases between. Germline CDR1 and CDR2: GTSNPN and SVGIG (reference sequence). This CDR3 spans 13 amino acids. The CDR3 is CAWAPRSTGELFF. The CDR3 DNA follows: TGTGCCTGGGCGCCTAGAAGCACCGGGGAGCTGTTTTTT.

The CDR3 protein is CASSSQLGDRQYNEQFF. Here the CDR3 DNA reads TGTGCCAGCAGTTCCCAATTAGGTGACCGACAATACAATGAGCAGTTCTTC. V gene TRBV27 combines with J gene TRBJ2-1; no reliable D call. The germline gives CDR1 MNHEY, CDR2 SMNVEV (reference sequence). This CDR3 is 17 amino acids long. V lost 4 bases to trimming and J lost 4 bases, with 20 bases between them.

The gene calls are TRBV5-3 and TRBJ2-7; tentative D call: TRBD1 (5 bases). TRBV5-3 is an ORF; its function is uncertain. This CDR3 contains 16 residues. The V end was cut by 1 base, the J end by 3 bases, with 17 bases between. CDR3 DNA sequence: TGTGCCAGAAGCTTGCAGGGAATGTTTAGTGACTACGAGCAGTACTTC. It codes for CARSLQGMFSDYEQYF.

The rearrangement joins TRBV11-1 to TRBJ2-7; D possibly corresponds to TRBD1 (6 bases). V lost 5 bases, J lost 3 bases, and 14 bases lay in between. The germline V gene encodes CDR1 SGHAT and CDR2 FQDESV (reference sequence). The CDR3 contains 14 residues. CDR3 sequence (DNA): TGTGCCAGCAGCACTAGGGGGAACCACTACGAGCAGTACTTC. Amino acid sequence: CASSTRGNHYEQYF. The entire variable domain, with the rest obtained from reference TRBV11-1 and TRBJ2-7, is as follows: EAEVAQSPRYKITEKSQAVAFWCDPISGHATLYWYRQILGQGPELLVQFQDESVVDDSQLPKDRFSAERLKGVDSTLKIQPAELGDSAMYLCASSTRGNHYEQYFGPGTRLTVT.

The chain links TRBV7-9 to TRBJ2-7, with D possibly TRBD1 on 5 matching bases. CDR1 and CDR2 from the germline V gene are SEHNR and FQNEAQ (reference sequence). The CDR3 is 13 amino acids. V dropped 4 bases and J dropped 0 bases, with 7 bases sitting between them. The CDR3 sequence is CASSSGFSYEQYF. CDR3 DNA sequence: TGTGCCAGCAGCTCAGGGTTCTCCTACGAGCAGTACTTC.

The chain recombines TRBV7-6 with TRBJ1-2; D unresolved. V lost 1 base and J lost 3, with 15 bases in between. The germline V gene has CDR1 SGHVS and CDR2 FNYEAQ. The CDR3 is 16 amino acids. CDR3 sequence: CASSLEAGLGYYGYTF. The CDR3 DNA reads TGTGCCAGCAGCTTAGAGGCGGGTTTGGGATACTATGGCTACACCTTC.

The rearrangement uses TRBV10-3 and TRBJ2-1, with unresolved D. Per the germline V gene, CDR1 is ENHRY and CDR2 is SYGVKD. The V and J ends lost 11 bases and 0 bases respectively, with 11 bases between them. This CDR3 comprises 13 residues. Here the CDR3 DNA reads TGTGCCTCTGCGGTTAGCTCCTACAATGAGCAGTTCTTC. This translates into CASAVSSYNEQFF.

The chain recombines TRBV30 with TRBJ1-1, with D possibly being TRBD1 (6 bases). Trimming took 5 bases from V and 7 from J, leaving 11 bases between them. The germline V gene has CDR1 GTSNPN and CDR2 SVGIG (reference sequence). The CDR3 is made up of 11 amino acids. CDR3 in DNA: TGTGCCTGGCAGGGGTCAGGTGAAGCTTTCTTT. This gives the protein CAWQGSGEAFF.

The CDR3 is CASSLIASGSDEQYF. The CDR3 DNA reads TGTGCCAGCAGCTTGATAGCTAGCGGGAGCGACGAGCAGTACTTC. The chain carries TRBV5-4 and TRBJ2-7, with 10 bases that match TRBD2. Looked up from germline, CDR1 is SGHNT and CDR2 is YYREEE (reference sequence). This CDR3 is built from 15 residues. Trimming took 1 base from V and 5 from J; bases not matched to a gene: 6.

J is TRBJ1-2 and V is TRBV10-3; 8 bases map to TRBD1. V trimming: 4 bases; J trimming: 8 bases; junction bases outside the gene matches: 6. This CDR3 is built from 13 residues. Germline V gene lookup returns CDR1 ENHRY and CDR2 SYGVKD. CDR3 DNA: TGTGCCATCAGTGGGACAGGGATTGAGGGCTACACCTTC. It codes for CAISGTGIEGYTF.

The rearrangement links TRBV5-5 to TRBJ1-3, with 7 bases lining up with TRBD1. Germline CDR1 reads SGHKS; CDR2 reads YYEKEE (reference sequence). This CDR3 is 17 amino acids long. The J segment lost 3 bases and the V segment lost 3 bases, leaving 12 bases of the junction unmatched. CDR3 sequence (DNA): TGTGCCAGCAGCTCACCAGTCGACAGGGCCCGTGGAAACACCATATATTTT. This sequence encodes CASSSPVDRARGNTIYF.